Below are 19 T cell receptor beta chains sequenced from a single sample in a study of glioma-infiltrating T cells after dendritic cell vaccination. The repertoire was sequenced with immunoSEQ multiplex PCR; TCRdb's copy has only in-frame clones and lacks some. This repertoire shows about 94,000 clones, 65% to 85% found once; its top ten account for 5.4%. Sample time point: after dendritic cell vaccination, including at tumor progression/relapse. The sample was blood, taken after dendritic cell vaccination. The receptors stem from a human donor with glioblastoma.

CDR3 sequence: CASSSNPGVADYNEQFF. CDR3 DNA: TGCGCCAGCAGCTCTAACCCGGGTGTAGCGGACTACAATGAGCAGTTCTTC. The chain employs TRBV5-1 and TRBJ2-1; TRBD2 might be the D (6 bases). Trimming left V 3 bases short and J 3 bases short, with 19 bases between. This CDR3 is built from 17 residues. CDR1 is SGHRS and CDR2 is YFSETQ in the germline V gene. Full variable domain (rest looked up from reference TRBV5-1 and TRBJ2-1): KAGVTQTPRYLIKTRGQQVTLSCSPISGHRSVSWYQQTPGQGLQFLFEYFSETQRNKGNFPGRFSGRQFSNSRSEMNVSTLELGDSALYLCASSSNPGVADYNEQFFGPGTRLTVL.

This sequence joins TRBV7-8 and TRBJ2-7; 11 nucleotides align to TRBD1. Trimming at V came to 8 bases and at J to 2 bases, leaving 8 bases not matched to a gene. This CDR3 contains 15 residues. CDR1 and CDR2 from the germline V gene are SGHVS and FQNEAQ. The CDR3 sequence: CASGGLGQGAYEQYF. CDR3 sequence (DNA): TGTGCCAGCGGCGGACTGGGACAGGGGGCCTACGAGCAGTACTTC.

V gene TRBV11-2 combines with J gene TRBJ2-1, with D perhaps TRBD2 (5 bases). The V end lost 1 base, the J end lost 1 base, and 8 bases lay between the germline ends. Per germline, CDR1 SGHAT and CDR2 FQNNGV. The CDR3 consists of 15 residues. The CDR3 DNA sequence: TGTGCCAGCAGCTTAGGTGGGAGTTCCTACAATGAGCAGTTCTTC. It encodes CASSLGGSSYNEQFF.

The V and J genes are TRBV29-1 and TRBJ1-1; 10 bases agree with TRBD1. J was trimmed by 4 bases and V by 5 bases; bases with no gene match: 13. The CDR3 is 16 residues long. From germline, CDR1 is SQVTM and CDR2 ANQGSEA. CDR3 in amino acids: CSVRVGTGAAVTEAFF. CDR3 bases: TGCAGCGTTCGTGTTGGGACAGGGGCGGCGGTCACTGAAGCTTTCTTT. Full variable domain (missing parts from reference TRBV29-1 and TRBJ1-1): SAVISQKPSRDICQRGTSLTIQCQVDSQVTMMFWYRQQPGQSLTLIATANQGSEATYESGFVIDKFPISRPNLTFSTLTVSNMSPEDSSIYLCSVRVGTGAAVTEAFFGQGTRLTVV.

This chain joins TRBV10-3 and TRBJ1-2; the match to TRBD1 covers 8 bases. V was clipped by 4 bases and J by 3 bases; unmatched bases: 16. Per germline, CDR1 ENHRY and CDR2 SYGVKD. This CDR3 spans 18 amino acids. The CDR3 DNA is TGTGCCATCAGTGCTGGGGGGACAGGAGCACCACCTCACTATGGCTACACCTTC. Residues: CAISAGGTGAPPHYGYTF.

The chain joins TRBV19 to TRBJ1-2; no definite D call. Germline V gene data show CDR1 as LNHDA and CDR2 as SQIVND (reference sequence). This CDR3 has 16 residues. Trimming removed 5 bases from V and 6 bases from J, with 22 bases in between. The CDR3 nucleotides read TGTGCCAGTAGTCCACTTCTGGCAGCGGCATTAAATGGCTACACCTTC. Translated, it gives CASSPLLAAALNGYTF.

Only a few counts were recorded for this clone. This chain uses TRBV19 with TRBJ1-1; 11 nucleotides match TRBD1. Germline trimming cut 8 bases from V and 5 bases from J; bases unmatched to any gene: 7. Germline loops: CDR1 LNHDA, CDR2 SQIVND (reference sequence). CDR3 length equals 14 residues. The CDR3: CASGTGTGGTEAFF. In nucleotides, the CDR3 is TGTGCCAGTGGAACCGGGACAGGGGGTACTGAAGCTTTCTTT.

J is TRBJ2-5 and V is TRBV4-1, with D perhaps TRBD1 (5 bases). Germline CDR1 and CDR2: MGHRA and YSYEKL. The CDR3 sequence is 16 residues long. V was shortened by 0 bases and J by 5 bases, with 16 bases between the two germline ends. The CDR3 here is CASSQEGQGGWETQYF. CDR3 nucleotides: TGCGCCAGCAGCCAAGAAGGGCAGGGTGGGTGGGAGACCCAGTACTTC.

The chain is built from TRBV2 and TRBJ2-3; TRBD2 matches at 9 bases. This CDR3 region has 15 residues. Germline assignment: CDR1 SNHLY and CDR2 FYNNEI. V lost 8 bases to trimming and J lost 2 bases; unmatched junction nucleotides: 8. CDR3 bases: TGTGCCAGCGGGAGGGCTAGCGGGGTCACAGATACGCAGTATTTT. Amino acids: CASGRASGVTDTQYF.

The rearrangement uses TRBV5-1 and TRBJ1-3; TRBD1 aligns across 7 bases. This CDR3 is 17 amino acids long. Germline V gene sequence: CDR1 SGHRS, CDR2 YFSETQ. Unmatched junction bases numbered 8, after V lost 2 bases and J lost 0 bases. The CDR3 DNA sequence: TGCGCCAGCAGCTTATTGCCGGGACAGACCTCTGGAAACACCATATATTTT. This encodes CASSLLPGQTSGNTIYF.

The chain uses TRBV2 and TRBJ1-5, with a tentative D call TRBD1 (6 bases). Trimming removed 5 bases from V and 0 bases from J, with 8 bases in between. The CDR3 runs to 14 residues. In germline, CDR1 is SNHLY, CDR2 FYNNEI. CDR3: CASSSQGSNQPQHF. The CDR3, as DNA: TGTGCCAGCAGTTCACAGGGTAGCAATCAGCCCCAGCATTTT.

This chain links TRBV6-1 with TRBJ1-1; 10 bases fit TRBD1. The length of the CDR3 is 13 residues. V lost 5 bases, J lost 10 bases, and 7 bases stayed unmatched. The germline V gene has CDR1 MNHNS and CDR2 SASEGT. The DNA of the CDR3 is TGTGCCAGCAGTTTGACAGGGGGCTCAGGAGCTTTCTTT. This translates into CASSLTGGSGAFF.

This clone was picked up a small number of times. The V gene is TRBV29-1, the J gene TRBJ1-5, with D tentatively TRBD1 (5 bases). Germline CDR1 and CDR2: SQVTM and ANQGSEA. The CDR3 contains 14 residues. Trimming shortened V by 5 bases and J by 0 bases, and 11 bases separated the two germline ends. CDR3 protein: CSVSDSGSNQPQHF. CDR3 coding DNA: TGCAGCGTTTCCGACAGTGGTAGCAATCAGCCCCAGCATTTT. The variable domain in full, with the rest retrieved from reference TRBV29-1 and TRBJ1-5, is SAVISQKPSRDICQRGTSLTIQCQVDSQVTMMFWYRQQPGQSLTLIATANQGSEATYESGFVIDKFPISRPNLTFSTLTVSNMSPEDSSIYLCSVSDSGSNQPQHFGDGTRLSIL.

This clone was observed a handful of times. The chain combines TRBV2 with TRBJ1-3, with D uncertain. Looked up from germline, CDR1 is SNHLY and CDR2 is FYNNEI. CDR3 length equals 14 residues. The ends were cut back, 1 base at V and 0 bases at J, with 4 bases in the middle. For the CDR3, the DNA is TGTGCCAGCAGTGAAGGTAGCTCTGGAAACACCATATATTTT. Protein: CASSEGSSGNTIYF.

Regarding this clone: Distinct nucleotide sequences in the sample also encode this CDR3. The CDR3 bases are TGTGCCTGGAGTGCTCCCGGAGAGGGTGGCTACACCTTC. Translating it yields CAWSAPGEGGYTF. The V gene is TRBV30, the J gene TRBJ1-2, with no clear D. CDR1 is GTSNPN and CDR2 is SVGIG in the germline V gene (reference sequence). V was shortened by 1 base and J by 7 bases, with 13 bases between the two germline ends. CDR3 size: 13 residues. The full variable domain, completed using reference TRBV30 and TRBJ1-2, is SQTIHQWPATLVQPVGSPLSLECTVEGTSNPNLYWYRQAAGRGLQLLFYSVGIGQISSEVPQNLSASRPQDRQFILSSKKLLLSDSGFYLCAWSAPGEGGYTFGSGTRLTVV.

This clone occurred once. V and J are TRBV19 and TRBJ2-7, with 8 bases that match TRBD1. V lost 7 bases, J lost 3 bases, and 11 bases stayed unmatched. CDR1 is LNHDA and CDR2 is SQIVND in the germline V gene (reference sequence). The CDR3 has 15 amino acids. CDR3 protein: CASKLAGTGYYEQYF. CDR3 nucleotide sequence: TGTGCCAGTAAGCTCGCCGGGACAGGTTACTACGAGCAGTACTTC. Filled out from reference TRBV19 and TRBJ2-7, the complete variable domain reads DGGITQSPKYLFRKEGQNVTLSCEQNLNHDAMYWYRQDPGQGLRLIYYSQIVNDFQKGDIAEGYSVSREKKESFPLTVTSAQKNPTAFYLCASKLAGTGYYEQYFGPGTRLTVT.

The chain couples TRBV30 to TRBJ1-5, with D unresolved. Germline values: CDR1 GTSNPN, CDR2 SVGIG (reference sequence). V shed 0 bases and J shed 7 bases, with 10 bases lying between them. The CDR3 covers 13 residues. In nucleotides, the CDR3 is TGTGCCTGGAGTGTTGAGATGGGCCAGCCCCAGCATTTT. It codes for CAWSVEMGQPQHF. Looking up the rest from reference TRBV30 and TRBJ1-5 gives the full variable domain: SQTIHQWPATLVQPVGSPLSLECTVEGTSNPNLYWYRQAAGRGLQLLFYSVGIGQISSEVPQNLSASRPQDRQFILSSKKLLLSDSGFYLCAWSVEMGQPQHFGDGTRLSIL.

This chain links TRBV29-1 with TRBJ2-6; D is undetermined. Trimming removed 4 bases from V and 0 bases from J, with 4 bases in between. CDR3 length: 13 amino acids. The germline V gene has CDR1 SQVTM and CDR2 ANQGSEA. The CDR3: CSVARSGANVLTF. The CDR3 DNA reads TGCAGCGTTGCCCGCTCTGGGGCCAACGTCCTGACTTTC.

The chain employs TRBV27 and TRBJ2-4; D is ambiguous. The V gene's germline CDR1 is MNHEY and CDR2 SMNVEV (reference sequence). The CDR3 length is 14 residues. Trimming stripped 6 bases from V and 9 bases from J, with 18 bases between. Here the CDR3 reads CASSPFRSRIIQYF. In DNA form, the CDR3 reads TGTGCCAGCAGCCCTTTTCGAAGCCGAATCATTCAGTACTTC.